A selection of T cell receptor beta chains follows, all from one sample in a study of identical twins. TCRdb re-called the 5' RACE reads through MiXCR, storing one row per CDR3 protein. The data contain 520,000 or so distinct CDR3 sequences, about 20% of them singletons. These data were likewise used in another study, on T cells expressing NK-cell markers.

The sequenced sample was CD4+ T cells sorted from blood. The source of these receptors is a woman aged 18-29 years in good health. Both conserved end residues are part of each CDR3. A D gene is named only where the DNA matches it firmly. Rows give clone size only sometimes, using once, few, many, or a class for an expanded clone.

v_gene	abundance	d_gene	j_gene	CDR3aa	CDR3nt
TRBV12-5	few	.	TRBJ2-1	CASGLRDYSYNEQFF	TGTGCTAGTGGGCTTCGGGATTATTCCTACAATGAGCAGTTCTTC
TRBV2	.	TRBD1	TRBJ1-6	CASDPGQGLNNSPLHF	TGTGCCAGCGATCCGGGACAGGGATTGAATAATTCACCCCTCCACTTT
TRBV7-2	few	.	TRBJ1-2	CASSLYAGESGYTF	TGTGCCAGCAGCTTATATGCAGGGGAAAGTGGCTACACCTTC
TRBV7-3	.	.	TRBJ1-1	CASSPHPGGTEAFF	TGTGCCAGCAGCCCTCACCCGGGGGGCACTGAAGCTTTCTTT
TRBV6-6	.	TRBD1	TRBJ1-5	CASSKGQGANQPQHF	TGTGCCAGCAGCAAGGGACAGGGTGCCAATCAGCCCCAGCATTTT
TRBV10-3	.	.	TRBJ2-3	CAISELSPPYTQYF	TGTGCCATCAGTGAACTTAGCCCCCCCTATACGCAGTATTTT
TRBV12-3/TRBV12-4	few	.	TRBJ1-1	CAIWRRQGSTEAFF	TGTGCCATTTGGCGACGGCAGGGGAGCACTGAAGCTTTCTTT
TRBV4-3	.	.	TRBJ1-4	CASSQEQINEKLFF	TGCGCCAGCAGCCAAGAACAGATAAATGAAAAACTGTTTTTT
TRBV20-1	.	.	TRBJ2-3	CSARDLVRGRVDTQYF	TGCAGTGCTAGAGATCTTGTCCGGGGGCGGGTAGATACGCAGTATTTT
TRBV10-3	few	TRBD2	TRBJ2-1	CAISPRAGATYNEQFF	TGTGCCATCAGCCCGCGGGCGGGAGCCACATACAATGAGCAGTTCTTC
TRBV12-3/TRBV12-4	.	TRBD1	TRBJ1-2	CASSFGQGANGYTF	TGTGCCAGCAGTTTTGGACAGGGGGCCAACGGCTACACCTTC
TRBV20-1	.	TRBD1	TRBJ2-1	CSASLGTGIYNEQFF	TGCAGTGCTAGCCTAGGGACAGGGATATACAATGAGCAGTTCTTC
TRBV7-2	.	.	TRBJ2-7	CASSYDYNEYEQYF	TGTGCCAGCTCCTACGACTATAATGAATACGAGCAGTACTTC
TRBV11-2	few	TRBD2	TRBJ2-3	CASSVRRLASRTDTQYF	TGTGCCAGCAGCGTTCGTCGACTAGCGTCCCGCACAGATACGCAGTATTTT
TRBV18	many	.	TRBJ1-1	CASSPGQNTEAFF	TGCGCCAGCAGCCCGGGACAGAACACTGAAGCTTTCTTT
TRBV6-1	.	TRBD1	TRBJ1-2	CASSRGQGAFGYTF	TGTGCCAGCTCCCGAGGACAGGGGGCGTTTGGCTACACCTTC
TRBV25-1	few	.	TRBJ2-1	CASSDVTGMSYNEQFF	TGTGCCAGCAGTGACGTCACAGGGATGTCCTACAATGAGCAGTTCTTC
TRBV6-5	.	.	TRBJ1-5	CASSYLGGAGGQPQHF	TGTGCCAGCAGTTACCTGGGGGGCGCGGGGGGACAGCCCCAGCATTTT
TRBV20-1	.	TRBD1	TRBJ2-7	CSAMGTDITEQYF	TGCAGTGCTATGGGGACAGACATTACAGAGCAGTACTTC
TRBV20-1	few	TRBD1	TRBJ2-7	CSASDTTGASSYEQYF	TGCAGTGCTAGCGACACGACAGGGGCTTCCTCCTACGAGCAGTACTTC
TRBV5-4	few	TRBD1	TRBJ2-5	CASSPGGTGEETQYF	TGTGCCAGCAGCCCGGGGGGGACAGGGGAAGAGACCCAGTACTTC
TRBV20-1	few	.	TRBJ2-7	CSARDRGRSSYEQYF	TGCAGTGCTAGAGATCGCGGCAGGAGCTCCTACGAGCAGTACTTC
TRBV3-1	.	.	TRBJ1-2	CASSQGLHHTF	TGTGCCAGCAGCCAAGGGCTTCACCACACCTTC
TRBV5-4	few	TRBD1	TRBJ2-7	CASNTGQGLGEQYF	TGTGCCAGCAATACGGGACAGGGTCTTGGGGAGCAGTACTTC
TRBV7-2	many	.	TRBJ2-1	CASSPTGGRGNEQFF	TGTGCCAGCAGCCCCACGGGGGGCCGAGGCAATGAGCAGTTCTTC
TRBV5-1	.	.	TRBJ1-4	CASSPGHPQGYEKLFF	TGCGCCAGCAGCCCCGGACACCCTCAGGGGTATGAAAAACTGTTTTTT
TRBV29-1	few	.	TRBJ1-2	CSVAGTPKIYGYTF	TGCAGCGTTGCCGGGACTCCGAAAATCTATGGCTACACCTTC
TRBV20-1	.	.	TRBJ1-1	CSARVGGDFF	TGCAGTGCTAGAGTTGGGGGTGATTTCTTT
TRBV5-1	few	.	TRBJ1-1	CASSLDLAGLPEAFF	TGCGCCAGCAGCTTGGACTTGGCAGGGTTGCCAGAAGCTTTCTTT
TRBV7-2	.	TRBD2	TRBJ2-7	CASSLGRGRPYEQYF	TGTGCCAGCAGCTTAGGGCGCGGGAGACCCTACGAGCAGTACTTC